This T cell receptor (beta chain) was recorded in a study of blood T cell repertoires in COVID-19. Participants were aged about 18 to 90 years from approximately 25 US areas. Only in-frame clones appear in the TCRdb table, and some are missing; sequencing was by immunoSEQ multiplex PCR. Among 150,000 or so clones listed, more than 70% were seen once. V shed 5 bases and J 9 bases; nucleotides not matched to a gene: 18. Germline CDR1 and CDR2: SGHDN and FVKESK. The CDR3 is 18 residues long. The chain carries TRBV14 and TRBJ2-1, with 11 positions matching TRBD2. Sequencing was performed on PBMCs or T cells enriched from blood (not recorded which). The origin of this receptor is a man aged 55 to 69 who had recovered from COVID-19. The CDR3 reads CASSIGLTSGRRASEQFF. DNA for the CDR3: TGTGCCAGCAGCATAGGGCTCACTAGCGGGAGACGGGCCAGTGAGCAGTTCTTC. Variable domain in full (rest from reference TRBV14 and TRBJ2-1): EAGVTQFPSHSVIEKGQTVTLRCDPISGHDNLYWYRRVMGKEIKFLLHFVKESKQDESGMPNNRFLAERTGGTYSTLKVQPAELEDSGVYFCASSIGLTSGRRASEQFFGPGTRLTVL.